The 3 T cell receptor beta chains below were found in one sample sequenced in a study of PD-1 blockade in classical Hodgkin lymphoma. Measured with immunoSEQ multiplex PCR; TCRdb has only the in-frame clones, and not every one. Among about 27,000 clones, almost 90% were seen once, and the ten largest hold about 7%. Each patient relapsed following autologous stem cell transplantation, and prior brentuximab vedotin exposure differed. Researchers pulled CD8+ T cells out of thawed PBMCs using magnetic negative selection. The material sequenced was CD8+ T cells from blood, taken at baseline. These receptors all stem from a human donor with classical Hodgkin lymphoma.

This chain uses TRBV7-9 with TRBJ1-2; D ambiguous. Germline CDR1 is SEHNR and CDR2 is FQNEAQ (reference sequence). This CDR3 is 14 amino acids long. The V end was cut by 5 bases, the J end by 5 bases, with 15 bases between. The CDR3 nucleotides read TGTGCCAGCAGCCCGATGAGGGTGGATTATGGCTACACCTTC. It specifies CASSPMRVDYGYTF.

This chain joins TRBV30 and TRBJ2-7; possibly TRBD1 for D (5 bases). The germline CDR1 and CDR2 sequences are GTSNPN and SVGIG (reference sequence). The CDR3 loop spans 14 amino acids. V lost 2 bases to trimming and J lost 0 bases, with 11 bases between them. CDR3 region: CAWSQGSSSYEQYF. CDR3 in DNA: TGTGCCTGGAGTCAGGGATCGAGCTCCTACGAGCAGTACTTC.

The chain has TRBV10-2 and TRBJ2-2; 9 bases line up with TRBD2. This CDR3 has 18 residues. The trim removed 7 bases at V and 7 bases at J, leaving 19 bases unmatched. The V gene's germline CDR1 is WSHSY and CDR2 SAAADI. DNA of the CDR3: TGCGCCAGCACATTCGGCACTAGCGGGTTTGATTCGGGCGGGGAGCTGTTTTTT. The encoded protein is CASTFGTSGFDSGGELFF.